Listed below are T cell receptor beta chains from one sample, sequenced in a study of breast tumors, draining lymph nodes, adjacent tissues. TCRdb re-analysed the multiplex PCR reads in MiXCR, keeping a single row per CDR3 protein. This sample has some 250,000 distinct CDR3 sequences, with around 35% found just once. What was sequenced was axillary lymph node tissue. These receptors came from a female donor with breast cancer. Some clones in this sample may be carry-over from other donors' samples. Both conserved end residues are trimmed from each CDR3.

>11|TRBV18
ASSPKGNTEAF
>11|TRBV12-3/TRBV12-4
ASTTGNRNTIY
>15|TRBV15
ATSRPGQGNANQPQH
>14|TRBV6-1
ASSVIKGGTGNTIY
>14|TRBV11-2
ASSLAQTSFYNEQF
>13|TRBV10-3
AISMDRDAADTQY
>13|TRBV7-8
ASSLGTGGGQPQH
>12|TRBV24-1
ATGVGGGIYEQY
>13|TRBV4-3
ASSQEFRDNSPLH
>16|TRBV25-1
ASSVQKTGQGSNYGYT
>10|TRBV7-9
ASSLAGTEQY
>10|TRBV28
ASRRGTGEVF
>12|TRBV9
ASSTTGALDGYT
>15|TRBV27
ASSLLLSGRAPYEQY
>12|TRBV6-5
ASSYIGGPYEQY
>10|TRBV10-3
ASSSTGIEQF
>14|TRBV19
ASSMSAGTGSEKLF
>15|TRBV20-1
SARAPGLAGSTDTQY
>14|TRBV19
ASSMDRGVGNQPQH
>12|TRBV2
ASSESGAGSPLH
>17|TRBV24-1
ATSDSRPGNASNYNEQF
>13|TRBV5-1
ASSLDQGANYGYT
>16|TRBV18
ASSPLRAGTGFASEQF
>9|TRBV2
ASSVNTEAF
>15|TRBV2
ASSESGPWGGGNTIY
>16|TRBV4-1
ASSELAGGPSSYNEQF
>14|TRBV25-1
ASSDHGFGGGEKLF
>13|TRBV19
ASSPNRGDTGELF
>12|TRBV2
ASSEYPASGGYT
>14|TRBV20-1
SAPPELGGRYNEQF
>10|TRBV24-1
AAVRGQGTQY
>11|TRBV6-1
ASRINTDYEQY
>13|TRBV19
ASRPGGTNNSPLH
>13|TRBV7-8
ASSFSGVSYNEQF
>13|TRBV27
ASSVYPGQGYEQY
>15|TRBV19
ASKDSGEGLRENIQY
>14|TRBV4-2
ASSLHRGEFNQPQH
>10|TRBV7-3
ASGPRGGELF
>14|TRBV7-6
ASSLQSAGAQETQY
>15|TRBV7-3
ASSLGGDRGLGETQY
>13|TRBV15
ATSRARGAGSPLH
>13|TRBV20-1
SAPGQLSSGNTIY
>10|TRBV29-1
SPTDLQETQY
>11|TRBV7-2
ASSLVGDRGYT
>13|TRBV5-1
ASSIGSGNTGELF
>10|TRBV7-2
ASSPGLAGGF
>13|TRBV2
ASRGWTGAVYEQY
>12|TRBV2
ASSEGERNYGYT
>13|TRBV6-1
ASSEIGAEFQPQH
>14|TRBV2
ASSERGQVSNQPQH
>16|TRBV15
ATSSPGLAGASMGTQY
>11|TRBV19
ASSIRGSYGYT
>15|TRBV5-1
ASSLGLAGASYNEQF
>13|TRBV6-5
ASRRQGASTDTQY
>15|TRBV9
ASSIPTGTGGTGELF
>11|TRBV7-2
ASSLEGANVLT